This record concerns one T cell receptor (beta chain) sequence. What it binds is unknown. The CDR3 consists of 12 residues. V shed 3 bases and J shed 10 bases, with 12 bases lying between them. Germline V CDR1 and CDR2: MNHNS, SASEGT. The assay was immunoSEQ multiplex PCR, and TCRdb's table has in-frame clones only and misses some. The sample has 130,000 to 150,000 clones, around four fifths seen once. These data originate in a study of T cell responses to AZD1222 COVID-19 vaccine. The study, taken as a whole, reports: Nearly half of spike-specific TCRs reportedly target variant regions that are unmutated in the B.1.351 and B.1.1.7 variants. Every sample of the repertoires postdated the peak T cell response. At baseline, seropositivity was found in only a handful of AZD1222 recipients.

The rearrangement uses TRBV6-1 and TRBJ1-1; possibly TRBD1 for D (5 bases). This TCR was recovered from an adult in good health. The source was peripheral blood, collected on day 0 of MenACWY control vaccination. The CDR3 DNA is TGTGCCAGCAGTGATAGGGCAGGGAGAGCTTTCTTT. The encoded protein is CASSDRAGRAFF.